This T cell receptor beta chain was captured in a study of T cells in Graves' hyperthyroidism and ophthalmopathy. Amplification yielded TCR beta CDR3 regions, with RNA transcripts as the source. Carried out on the TCR CDR3, a first-round RT-PCR used the HTBI primer set. TCRdb re-called the multiplex PCR reads through MiXCR, storing one row per CDR3 protein. The table lists around 340,000 distinct CDR3 sequences, approximately 15% of them singletons. Many counts were recorded for this clonotype. The CDR3 runs to 15 residues. Germline V CDR1 and CDR2: DFQATT, SNEGSKA (reference sequence). Trimming removed 6 bases from V and 1 base from J, with 18 bases in between.

Material for sequencing was blood. The chain joins TRBV20-1 to TRBJ2-5; D remains ambiguous. This TCR was recovered from a woman in her 30s with Graves' hyperthyroidism. CDR3 sequence: CSATTDGDTQETQYF. CDR3 DNA: TGCAGTGCGACCACCGACGGAGACACCCAAGAGACCCAGTACTTC.